The rows below give T cell receptor beta chains drawn from one sample of a study of T cell responses to AZD1222 COVID-19 vaccine. This table comes from immunoSEQ multiplex PCR, and its TCRdb copy is limited to in-frame clones, with some not included. This sample has hundreds of thousands of clones, with 90% to 95% found just once. The specimen was peripheral blood, collected 28 days after the second AZD1222 dose. All receptors come from an adult who received the AZD1222 COVID-19 vaccine. CDR3s include the opening cysteine and the closing phenylalanine or tryptophan. The order of the fields is J gene, V gene, clone size, D gene, CDR3 protein, CDR3 DNA. The D gene is left open where the match is weak. Expanded clones get a size class; other rows say once, few or many, or leave the size out.

>TRBJ2-1|TRBV7-2|.|.
CASSLGSGKGSYNEQFF
TGTGCCAGCAGCCTAGGGTCCGGAAAAGGGTCCTACAATGAGCAGTTCTTC
>TRBJ2-3|TRBV27|.|TRBD2
CASSLGSGGATDTQYF
TGTGCCAGCAGTTTAGGTAGCGGGGGGGCAACAGATACGCAGTATTTT
>TRBJ2-5|TRBV7-2|once|.
CASSLFTAGKETQYF
TGTGCCAGCAGCTTATTTACGGCCGGGAAGGAGACCCAGTACTTC
>TRBJ1-2|TRBV10-1|.|.
CASSEGANYGYTF
TGCGCCAGCAGTGAGGGGGCTAACTATGGCTACACCTTC
>TRBJ1-1|TRBV5-1|.|TRBD1
CASSSDRGTEAFF
TGCGCCAGCAGCTCCGACAGGGGCACTGAAGCTTTCTTT
>TRBJ1-1|TRBV5-6|.|.
CASSFGRDTEAFF
TGTGCCAGCAGCTTCGGAAGGGACACTGAAGCTTTCTTT
>TRBJ1-1|TRBV9|.|.
CASSALGQNTEAFF
TGTGCCAGCAGCGCCCTTGGACAGAACACTGAAGCTTTCTTT
>TRBJ2-7|TRBV4-1|.|.
CASSQVGLNEQYF
TGCGCCAGCAGCCAAGTTGGACTAAACGAGCAGTACTTC
>TRBJ1-2|TRBV28|.|TRBD1
CASSYRGAAYGYTF
TGTGCCAGCAGCTACAGGGGAGCCGCGTATGGCTACACCTTC
>TRBJ1-2|TRBV3-1/TRBV3-2|.|.
CASSHRGYYGYTF
TGTGCCAGCAGCCACCGGGGGTACTATGGCTACACCTTC
>TRBJ1-2|TRBV21-1|.|.
CASSKRASNYGYTF
TGTGCCAGCAGCAAGCGGGCCTCTAACTATGGCTACACCTTC
>TRBJ1-2|TRBV9|.|TRBD1
CASSSGGGNYGYTF
TGTGCCAGCAGCTCAGGGGGGGGAAACTATGGCTACACCTTC
>TRBJ2-7|TRBV6-2/TRBV6-3|.|.
CASSARWDIYEQYF
TGTGCCAGCAGTGCACGGTGGGACATCTACGAGCAGTACTTC
>TRBJ1-3|TRBV2|.|.
CASSESWGHGNTIYF
TGTGCCAGCAGTGAATCCTGGGGGCACGGAAACACCATATATTTT
>TRBJ1-1|TRBV5-1|.|.
CASSRALMNTEAFF
TGCGCCAGCAGCCGGGCCCTAATGAACACTGAAGCTTTCTTT
>TRBJ1-5|TRBV19|once|.
CASSITGGNNQPQHF
TGTGCCAGTAGTATTACGGGGGGAAACAATCAGCCCCAGCATTTT
>TRBJ2-2|TRBV6-5|.|.
CATLAGNTGELFF
TGTGCCACCTTGGCGGGGAACACCGGGGAGCTGTTTTTT
>TRBJ2-7|TRBV2|.|.
CASTQTRSSYEQYF
TGTGCCAGCACCCAGACACGGAGCTCCTACGAGCAGTACTTC
>TRBJ1-1|TRBV7-9|.|.
CASSPGSAEAFF
TGTGCCAGCAGCCCAGGGTCCGCTGAAGCTTTCTTT
>TRBJ1-2|TRBV3-1/TRBV3-2|.|TRBD1
CASSQGQGSYGYTF
TGTGCCAGCAGCCAAGGACAGGGGAGCTATGGCTACACCTTC
>TRBJ2-3|TRBV11-1|.|.
CASSFRDGSTDTQYF
TGTGCCAGCAGCTTCCGGGACGGGAGCACAGATACGCAGTATTTT
>TRBJ2-3|TRBV29-1|.|TRBD1
CSGGQGLTDTQYF
TGCAGCGGCGGACAGGGCCTCACAGATACGCAGTATTTT
>TRBJ2-1|TRBV7-3|few|.
CASSSSGAVSNEQFF
TGTGCCAGCAGCTCATCAGGGGCCGTTTCCAATGAGCAGTTCTTC